This T cell receptor (beta chain) was identified in a study of neurological immune-mediated disorders. This CDR3 is 14 amino acids long. CDR1 is SQVTM and CDR2 is ANQGSEA in the germline V gene. V was pared by 2 bases and J by 4 bases, with 14 bases between. This clonotype was recorded many times. TCRdb analysed the 5' RACE reads with MiXCR anew, one entry per CDR3 protein. Here the sample spans about 66,000 distinct CDR3 sequences, around 3.7% being singletons. The sample consisted of PBMCs. This sequence originates from a man in his forties or fifties with multiple sclerosis. The rearrangement uses TRBV29-1 and TRBJ1-2; a possible D gene is TRBD1 (5 bases). The CDR3 loop reads CSVEREGRGYGYTF. The DNA for the CDR3 is TGCAGCGTTGAACGGGAGGGGAGAGGCTATGGCTACACCTTC.